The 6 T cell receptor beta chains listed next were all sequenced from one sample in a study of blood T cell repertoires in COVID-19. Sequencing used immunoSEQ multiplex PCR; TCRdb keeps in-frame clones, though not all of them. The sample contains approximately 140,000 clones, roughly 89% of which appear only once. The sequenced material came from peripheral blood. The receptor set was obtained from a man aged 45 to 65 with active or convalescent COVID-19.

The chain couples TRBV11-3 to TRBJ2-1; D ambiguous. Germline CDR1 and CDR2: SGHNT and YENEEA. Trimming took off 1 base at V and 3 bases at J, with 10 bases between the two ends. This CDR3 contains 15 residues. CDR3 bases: TGTGCCAGCAGCTTAGGGCCCCCAGGCTACAATGAGCAGTTCTTC. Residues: CASSLGPPGYNEQFF.

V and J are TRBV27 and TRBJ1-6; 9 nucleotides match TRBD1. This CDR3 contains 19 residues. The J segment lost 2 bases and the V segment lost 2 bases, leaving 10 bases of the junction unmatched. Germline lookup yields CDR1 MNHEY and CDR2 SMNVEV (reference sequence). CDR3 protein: CASSLDGGQGRTYNSPLHF. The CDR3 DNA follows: TGTGCCAGCAGTTTAGATGGGGGACAGGGAAGGACCTATAATTCACCCCTCCACTTT.

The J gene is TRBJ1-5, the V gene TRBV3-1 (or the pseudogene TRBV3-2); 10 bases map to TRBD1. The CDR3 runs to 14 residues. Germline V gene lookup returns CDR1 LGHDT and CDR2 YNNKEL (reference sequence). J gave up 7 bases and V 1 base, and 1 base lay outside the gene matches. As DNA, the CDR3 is TGTGCCAGCAGCCAAGGACAGGGGGCACAGCCCCAGCATTTT. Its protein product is CASSQGQGAQPQHF.

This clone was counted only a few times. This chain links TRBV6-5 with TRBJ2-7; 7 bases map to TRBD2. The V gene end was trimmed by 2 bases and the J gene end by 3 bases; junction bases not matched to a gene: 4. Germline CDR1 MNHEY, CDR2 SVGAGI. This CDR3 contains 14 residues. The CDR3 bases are TGTGCCAGCAGTTACGTGTCGGGAGGCTACGAGCAGTACTTC. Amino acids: CASSYVSGGYEQYF.

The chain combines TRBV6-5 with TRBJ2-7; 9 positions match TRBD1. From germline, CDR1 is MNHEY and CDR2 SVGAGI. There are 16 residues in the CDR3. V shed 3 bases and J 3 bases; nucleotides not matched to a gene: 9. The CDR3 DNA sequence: TGTGCCAGCAGTTATTTATCCGGACAGGGGCACTACGAGCAGTACTTC. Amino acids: CASSYLSGQGHYEQYF.

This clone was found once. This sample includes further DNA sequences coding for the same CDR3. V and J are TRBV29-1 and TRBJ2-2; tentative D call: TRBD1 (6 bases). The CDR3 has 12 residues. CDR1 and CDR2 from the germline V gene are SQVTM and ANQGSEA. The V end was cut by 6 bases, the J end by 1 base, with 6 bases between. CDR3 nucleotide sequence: TGCAGCGTGGGACAGAACACCGGGGAGCTGTTTTTT. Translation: CSVGQNTGELFF.